This is a list of T cell receptor beta chains from one sample in a study of blood T cell repertoires in COVID-19. Assay: immunoSEQ multiplex PCR; the TCRdb copy retains only in-frame clones and omits some. The sample shows more than 300,000 clones, 90% to 95% of them seen only once. The sample comprised PBMCs or T cells enriched from blood (not recorded which). These receptors all stem from a woman between 25 and 40 years old who had been exposed to COVID-19. Each CDR3 is given with its conserved first and last residue. Fields, in order: D gene, J gene, V gene, CDR3 DNA, CDR3 protein. A D gene is named only where the DNA matches it firmly.

d_call: TRBD2; j_call: TRBJ2-7; v_call: TRBV29-1; cdr3_nt: TGCAGCGTTGAAGGAGGTAGCGGGGGCTACGAGCAGTACTTC; cdr3_aa: CSVEGGSGGYEQYF
d_call: NA; j_call: TRBJ2-7; v_call: TRBV12-3/TRBV12-4; cdr3_nt: TGTGCCAGCAGTTTTGCACAGATCTACGAGCAGTACTTC; cdr3_aa: CASSFAQIYEQYF
d_call: NA; j_call: TRBJ1-3; v_call: TRBV7-6; cdr3_nt: TGTGCCAGCAGCGACAGGACATTCTCTGGAAACACCATATATTTT; cdr3_aa: CASSDRTFSGNTIYF
d_call: NA; j_call: TRBJ2-1; v_call: TRBV15; cdr3_nt: TGTGCCACCAGCAGAGATTATCATGAGCAGTTCTTC; cdr3_aa: CATSRDYHEQFF
d_call: TRBD1; j_call: TRBJ1-2; v_call: TRBV19; cdr3_nt: TGTGCCAGTAGTATGGCCCGGACAGGGGACTATGGCTACACCTTC; cdr3_aa: CASSMARTGDYGYTF
d_call: TRBD1; j_call: TRBJ1-1; v_call: TRBV5-4; cdr3_nt: TGTGCCAGCAGCTCCCGACAGGGGGCGCGGACTGAAGCTTTCTTT; cdr3_aa: CASSSRQGARTEAFF
d_call: NA; j_call: TRBJ1-3; v_call: TRBV9; cdr3_nt: TGTGCCAGCATGGGCAGGGGTTCTGGAAACACCATATATTTT; cdr3_aa: CASMGRGSGNTIYF
d_call: NA; j_call: TRBJ1-5; v_call: TRBV4-1; cdr3_nt: TGCGCCAGCAGCCAAGTGTCCAGTAATAGCAATCAGCCCCAGCATTTT; cdr3_aa: CASSQVSSNSNQPQHF
d_call: NA; j_call: TRBJ1-2; v_call: TRBV10-3; cdr3_nt: TGTGCCATCAGAGCCACGGTTCCTGATGTTAACTATGGCTACACCTTC; cdr3_aa: CAIRATVPDVNYGYTF
d_call: TRBD1; j_call: TRBJ2-7; v_call: TRBV13; cdr3_nt: TGTGCCAGCAGCCAGTACCACAGGGGGCATACCTACGAGCAGTACTTC; cdr3_aa: CASSQYHRGHTYEQYF
d_call: NA; j_call: TRBJ1-6; v_call: TRBV6-5; cdr3_nt: TGTGCCAGCAGTTATTCGGGTGGTAATTCACCCCTCCACTTT; cdr3_aa: CASSYSGGNSPLHF
d_call: NA; j_call: TRBJ2-1; v_call: TRBV7-6; cdr3_nt: TGTGCCAGCAGCATCATCCTCGCTAGCAAATTCTACAATGAGCAGTTCTTC; cdr3_aa: CASSIILASKFYNEQFF
d_call: TRBD1; j_call: TRBJ1-1; v_call: TRBV19; cdr3_nt: TGTGCCAGTAGGGACAGGGGGCGCGGGCTCACTGAAGCTTTCTTT; cdr3_aa: CASRDRGRGLTEAFF
d_call: TRBD2; j_call: TRBJ2-2; v_call: TRBV9; cdr3_nt: TGTGCCAGCCGGGCCCCAGGACTAGCGGGAACCGGGGAGCTGTTTTTT; cdr3_aa: CASRAPGLAGTGELFF
d_call: NA; j_call: TRBJ2-5; v_call: TRBV7-2; cdr3_nt: TGTGCCAGCAGCTTAATACAAGAGACCCAGTACTTC; cdr3_aa: CASSLIQETQYF